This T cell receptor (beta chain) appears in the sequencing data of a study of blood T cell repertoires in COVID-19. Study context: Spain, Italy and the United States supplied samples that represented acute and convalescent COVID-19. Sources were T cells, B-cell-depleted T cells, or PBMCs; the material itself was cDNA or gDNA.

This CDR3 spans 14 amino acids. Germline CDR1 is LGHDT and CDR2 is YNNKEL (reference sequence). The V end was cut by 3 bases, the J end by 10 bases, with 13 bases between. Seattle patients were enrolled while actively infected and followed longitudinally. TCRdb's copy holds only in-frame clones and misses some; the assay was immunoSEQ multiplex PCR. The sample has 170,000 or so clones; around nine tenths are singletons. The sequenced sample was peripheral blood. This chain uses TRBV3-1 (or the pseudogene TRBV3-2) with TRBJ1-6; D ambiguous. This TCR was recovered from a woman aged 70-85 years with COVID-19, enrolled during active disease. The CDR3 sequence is CASSQGRLGSPLHF. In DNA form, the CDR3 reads TGTGCCAGCAGCCAGGGGAGGCTGGGGTCACCCCTCCACTTT.